These T cell receptor beta chains were read from a single sample in a study of post-analysis software for immune sequencing data. TCRdb reprocessed the PCR reads with MiXCR, giving one entry per CDR3 protein. The table has more than 450,000 distinct CDR3 sequences, under 40% seen once. Sequencing was done on a sample of blood. Receptors originate from a girl under 18 with multiple sclerosis. Both conserved end residues are part of each CDR3. A D gene is named only where the DNA matches it firmly. Where a row states a size, it is once, few, many or the class of an expanded clone; other rows omit it.

size | D | J | V | CDR3 | DNA
few | TRBD2 | TRBJ2-1 | TRBV7-2 | CASSLGGGGPRYNEQFF | TGTGCCAGCAGCTTAGGGGGCGGGGGTCCGCGTTACAATGAGCAGTTCTTC
once | TRBD2 | TRBJ2-1 | TRBV9 | CASSQPSGGAYNEQFF | TGTGCCAGCAGCCAGCCTAGCGGGGGGGCCTACAATGAGCAGTTCTTC
few | TRBD1 | TRBJ2-4 | TRBV10-3 | CAISTGTGTSVAKNIQYF | TGTGCCATCAGCACCGGGACAGGGACCTCTGTAGCCAAAAACATTCAGTACTTC
. | . | TRBJ2-3 | TRBV7-2 | CASSPSAAVSTDTQYF | TGTGCCAGCAGCCCGTCAGCGGCCGTTAGCACAGATACGCAGTATTTT
. | . | TRBJ1-5 | TRBV12-3/TRBV12-4 | CASCLGNQPQHF | TGTGCCAGCTGTCTGGGGAATCAGCCCCAGCATTTT
. | TRBD2 | TRBJ2-7 | TRBV29-1 | CSVEGTSGTSYEQYF | TGCAGCGTTGAAGGGACTAGCGGGACCTCCTACGAGCAGTACTTC
. | TRBD2 | TRBJ2-4 | TRBV4-1 | CASSQDPGLAVKKGNIQYF | TGCGCCAGCAGCCAAGATCCGGGACTAGCGGTTAAAAAGGGAAACATTCAGTACTTC
. | . | TRBJ2-5 | TRBV7-8 | CTSSLLKAGGRETQYF | TGTACCAGCAGCTTGCTGAAGGCCGGGGGTCGGGAGACCCAGTACTTC
few | . | TRBJ2-6 | TRBV9 | CASSLSSNSGPSSGANVPTF | TGTGCCAGCAGCCTCTCCTCAAATAGCGGACCCAGCTCTGGGGCCAACGTCCCGACTTTC
. | . | TRBJ1-1 | TRBV5-1 | CASSQRQTPNTEAFF | TGCGCCAGCAGCCAAAGACAGACCCCGAACACTGAAGCTTTCTTT
few | TRBD1 | TRBJ2-7 | TRBV29-1 | CSAGDRGQYEQYF | TGCAGCGCCGGGGACAGGGGGCAATACGAGCAGTACTTC
. | TRBD1 | TRBJ2-5 | TRBV7-9 | CASSPDRGIGWEQETQYF | TGTGCCAGCAGCCCGGACAGGGGGATTGGATGGGAACAAGAGACCCAGTACTTC
. | . | TRBJ2-7 | TRBV6-6 | CASSRSTIPYEQYF | TGTGCCAGCAGTCGTTCGACTATACCCTACGAGCAGTACTTC
few | . | TRBJ1-1 | TRBV18 | CASSPPRTGKAEAFF | TGTGCCAGCTCACCCCCTAGGACGGGGAAAGCTGAAGCTTTCTTT
few | TRBD2 | TRBJ2-1 | TRBV14 | CASSQESTSGLVDEQFF | TGTGCCAGCAGCCAAGAGTCTACTAGCGGTCTTGTTGATGAGCAGTTCTTC
. | . | TRBJ2-4 | TRBV12-3/TRBV12-4 | CASSPTISKNIQYF | TGTGCCAGCAGTCCGACTATTTCCAAAAACATTCAGTACTTC
. | . | TRBJ1-2 | TRBV7-8 | CASSLADGGNYGYTF | TGTGCCAGCAGCTTAGCGGACGGGGGAAACTATGGCTACACCTTC
few | . | TRBJ2-2 | TRBV5-1 | CASSSLTHTGELFF | TGCGCCAGCAGCTCCCTGACACACACCGGGGAGCTGTTTTTT
few | . | TRBJ1-2 | TRBV6-5 | CASSYRRSGYTF | TGTGCCAGCAGTTACCGTAGGAGTGGCTACACCTTC
. | TRBD1 | TRBJ2-7 | TRBV7-6 | CASSLGDREYEQYF | TGTGCCAGCAGCTTGGGGGACAGGGAATACGAGCAGTACTTC
. | . | TRBJ2-3 | TRBV20-1 | CSARDWASRSDTQYF | TGCAGTGCTAGAGATTGGGCCTCGAGATCAGATACGCAGTATTTT
few | . | TRBJ2-5 | TRBV7-8 | CASSPPSANVAETQYF | TGTGCCAGCAGCCCACCCTCGGCCAATGTTGCCGAGACCCAGTACTTC
. | TRBD2 | TRBJ2-3 | TRBV6-1 | CASSASGGGADTQYF | TGTGCCAGCAGTGCTAGCGGGGGAGGGGCAGATACGCAGTATTTT
few | . | TRBJ2-7 | TRBV12-3/TRBV12-4 | CASRIRVSEQYF | TGTGCCAGCAGGATCAGGGTCTCCGAGCAGTACTTC
. | . | TRBJ1-2 | TRBV7-2 | CASTWGGPTYGYTF | TGTGCCAGCACCTGGGGTGGGCCCACTTATGGCTACACCTTC
few | TRBD2 | TRBJ2-7 | TRBV2 | CASKASGGLYEQYF | TGTGCCAGCAAGGCTAGCGGGGGACTCTACGAGCAGTACTTC
. | . | TRBJ2-3 | TRBV11-2 | CASSLAGGSSGDTQYF | TGTGCCAGCAGCTTAGCAGGTGGCTCTTCGGGAGATACGCAGTATTTT
. | TRBD2 | TRBJ2-1 | TRBV11-2 | CASSLGAGGPYNEQFF | TGTGCCAGCAGCTTAGGGGCGGGGGGACCCTACAATGAGCAGTTCTTC
many | . | TRBJ1-2 | TRBV29-1 | CSVVDKYGYTF | TGCAGCGTGGTGGACAAGTATGGCTACACCTTC
. | . | TRBJ1-5 | TRBV6-1 | CASIGGGFDQPQHF | TGTGCCAGCATAGGGGGGGGCTTCGATCAGCCCCAGCATTTT
. | . | TRBJ1-6 | TRBV15 | CATSRAVGTGNSPLHF | TGTGCCACCAGCAGAGCAGTCGGGACCGGTAATTCACCCCTCCACTTT
many | . | TRBJ2-7 | TRBV4-1 | CASSQDDFDYEQYF | TGCGCCAGCAGCCAAGACGACTTCGACTACGAGCAGTACTTC
few | . | TRBJ2-7 | TRBV20-1 | CSAGARLYEQYF | TGCAGTGCTGGGGCCAGGCTCTACGAGCAGTACTTC
few | TRBD1 | TRBJ2-1 | TRBV29-1 | CSVQPGQGGPNEQFF | TGCAGCGTTCAACCCGGACAGGGGGGGCCCAATGAGCAGTTCTTC
few | TRBD1 | TRBJ1-2 | TRBV20-1 | CSARVRDRGDNYGYTF | TGCAGTGCTAGAGTCCGGGACAGGGGAGATAACTATGGCTACACCTTC
. | . | TRBJ2-1 | TRBV6-6 | CASLSRGGPNEQFF | TGTGCCAGCTTATCGAGGGGGGGCCCGAATGAGCAGTTCTTC
. | . | TRBJ2-7 | TRBV29-1 | CSPTKGLGNEQYF | TGCAGCCCGACTAAGGGGTTGGGGAATGAGCAGTACTTC
few | TRBD1 | TRBJ2-1 | TRBV10-3 | CAFDQGASEQFF | TGTGCCTTCGACCAGGGGGCTAGTGAGCAGTTCTTC
few | TRBD2 | TRBJ2-2 | TRBV20-1 | CSAGPSGGSNTGELFF | TGCAGTGCTGGCCCGAGCGGGGGGTCGAACACCGGGGAGCTGTTTTTT
few | TRBD2 | TRBJ2-1 | TRBV5-1 | CASSFGALSGGARNEQFF | TGCGCCAGCAGCTTTGGGGCCCTTAGCGGGGGGGCTCGGAATGAGCAGTTCTTC
few | . | TRBJ2-7 | TRBV20-1 | CSARLVYEQYF | TGCAGTGCTAGACTCGTTTACGAGCAGTACTTC
. | . | TRBJ1-2 | TRBV4-2 | CASSQDRDTQAYGYTF | TGTGCCAGCAGCCAAGATCGGGACACGCAAGCCTATGGCTACACCTTC
. | . | TRBJ1-6 | TRBV20-1 | CSATPDLIFNSPLHF | TGCAGTGCCACCCCGGACCTCATTTTTAATTCACCCCTCCACTTT
. | . | TRBJ1-1 | TRBV12-3/TRBV12-4 | CATRLDEGPPEAFF | TGTGCAACCCGTCTGGATGAGGGCCCGCCTGAAGCTTTCTTT
. | . | TRBJ1-1 | TRBV27 | CASSLWDGDEAFF | TGTGCCAGCAGTTTATGGGACGGAGATGAAGCTTTCTTT
. | . | TRBJ2-1 | TRBV6-5 | CASTYPMGNEQFF | TGTGCCAGCACCTATCCGATGGGGAATGAGCAGTTCTTC
. | . | TRBJ1-2 | TRBV27 | CASSLYPGGYGYTF | TGTGCCAGCAGTTTATATCCGGGAGGCTATGGCTACACCTTC
. | . | TRBJ2-7 | TRBV15 | CATSRHKVTYNEQYF | TGTGCCACCAGCAGACACAAGGTAACCTACAATGAGCAGTACTTC
. | TRBD2 | TRBJ2-7 | TRBV20-1 | CSATSGYEQYF | TGCAGTGCTACTAGCGGCTACGAGCAGTACTTC
few | . | TRBJ1-4 | TRBV20-1 | CSAHRQATNEKLFF | TGCAGTGCTCATAGACAGGCAACTAATGAAAAACTGTTTTTT
. | . | TRBJ1-1 | TRBV5-1 | CASNLGSGGNTEAFF | TGCGCCAGCAACCTCGGCTCCGGTGGGAACACTGAAGCTTTCTTT